This TCR beta chain is drawn from a study of blood T cell repertoires in COVID-19. This clone was recorded only once. Residents of approximately 25 US areas, aged about 18 to 89 years, made up the participants. Cohorts were based on clinical histories the participants reported. V shed 4 bases, J shed 0 bases, and the junction held 11 bases outside the gene matches. The germline gives CDR1 MNHEY, CDR2 SVGEGT. The CDR3 covers 20 residues. Generated by immunoSEQ multiplex PCR, the TCRdb table keeps only in-frame clones and is missing some. Of about 270,000 clones in the sample, approximately 90% were seen once.

What was sequenced was PBMCs or T cells enriched from blood (not recorded which). The V call is TRBV6-2 or TRBV6-3, the J call TRBJ2-2, with 13 bases that match TRBD2. The TCR originated in a middle-aged man who had been exposed to COVID-19. This CDR3 reads CASSFRLAGGPATNTGELFF. The CDR3 nucleotides read TGTGCCAGCAGTTTCAGACTAGCGGGAGGACCCGCAACGAACACCGGGGAGCTGTTTTTT.